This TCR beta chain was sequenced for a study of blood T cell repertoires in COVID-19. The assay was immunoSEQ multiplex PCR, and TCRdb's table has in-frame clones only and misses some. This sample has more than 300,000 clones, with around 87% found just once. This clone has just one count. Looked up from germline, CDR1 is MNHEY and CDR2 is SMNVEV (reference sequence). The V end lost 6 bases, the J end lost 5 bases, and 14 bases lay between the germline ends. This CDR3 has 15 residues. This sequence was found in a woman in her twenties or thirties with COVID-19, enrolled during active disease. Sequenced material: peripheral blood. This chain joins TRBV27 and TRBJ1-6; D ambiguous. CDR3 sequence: CASSRKTENNSPLHF. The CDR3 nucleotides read TGTGCCAGCAGCCGAAAAACAGAAAATAATTCACCCCTCCACTTT.